A single TCR beta chain is shown here with its context. The primer mix had 60 Vbeta and 13 Jbeta primers. Here immunoSEQ multiplex PCR was the method, and the copy in TCRdb shows in-frame clones only, minus some. Of around 140,000 clones listed, 82% are singletons. The data were taken from a study of cytomegalovirus exposure and HLA in healthy donors. Study as a whole: An analysis done earlier identified 90 million to 120 million unique TCR beta sequences from approximately 200 million T cells.

Germline assignment: CDR1 KGHSH and CDR2 LQKENI. V was shortened by 3 bases and J by 7 bases, with 13 bases between the two germline ends. The length of the CDR3 is 13 residues. The chain couples TRBV18 to TRBJ2-7, with a tentative D call TRBD1 (6 bases). Sequencing was performed on PBMCs. The receptor comes from a man between 18 and 35 years old in good health and CMV-seropositive. CDR3 DNA sequence: TGTGCCAGCTCACCGATTGCAGGGGAAGAGCAGTACTTC. Amino acid sequence: CASSPIAGEEQYF. Based on the CDR3 plus reference TRBV18 and TRBJ2-7, the full variable domain is NAGVMQNPRHLVRRRGQEARLRCSPMKGHSHVYWYRQLPEEGLKFMVYLQKENIIDESGMPKERFSAEFPKEGPSILRIQQVVRGDSAAYFCASSPIAGEEQYFGPGTRLTVT.